The T cell receptor beta chain described here comes from a study of shared clonotypes between healthy human individuals. Sequencing was performed with immunoSEQ multiplex PCR; in TCRdb, only in-frame clones are kept and a portion is missing. Counted here are roughly 1,000,000 clones, around three quarters occurring once; the ten biggest clones make up roughly 0.61%. V was pared by 4 bases and J by 5 bases, with 17 bases between. The CDR3 totals 15 residues. CDR1 is MDHEN and CDR2 is SYDVKM in the germline V gene. Sequencing input: memory CD4+ T cells from PBMCs. Sample subset: CD45RA-negative fraction. This sequence originates from a man aged 18 to 30 in good health. Some clones in this sample may be carry-over from other donors' samples. V gene TRBV28 combines with J gene TRBJ1-1; a possible D gene is TRBD1 (5 bases). This CDR3 reads CASSSYFRGGTEAFF. For the CDR3, the DNA is TGTGCCAGCAGTTCTTATTTTCGGGGGGGGACTGAAGCTTTCTTT.